These T cell receptor beta chains were read from a single sample in a study of T cell repertoires in cytomegalovirus infection. TCRdb reprocessed the reads with MiXCR, giving one entry per CDR3 protein. The top ten hold approximately 51% of the sample, which has approximately 260,000 distinct CDR3 sequences, approximately 15% seen once. Sequencing used CD8+ T cells from PBMCs. The source is a human donor in good health (CMV status not recorded). Some clones in this sample may be carry-over from other donors' samples. The CDR3 runs from the conserved cysteine through the conserved F or W. The D gene is left open where the match is weak. The size of a clone is reported for some rows only, either as once, few or many, or as a class for expanded clones.

j_call v_call d_call clone_size cdr3_nt cdr3_aa
TRBJ2-1 TRBV3-1 . few TGTGCCAGCAGCCTACCCCCCCCCTCCCCGAGGACGTCCTACAATGAGCAGTTCTTC CASSLPPPSPRTSYNEQFF
TRBJ2-3 TRBV20-1 . . TGCAGTGCTAGAGAAGGGGTCGTAGGCACAGATACGCAGTATTTT CSAREGVVGTDTQYF
TRBJ2-7 TRBV27 TRBD1 many TGTGCCAGCACCTCCGGGACAGGGGGCTCATACGAGCAGTACTTC CASTSGTGGSYEQYF
TRBJ2-7 TRBV10-3 TRBD1 many TGTGCCATCAGTGAGTCCGTTCTAATTCCGGGACAGGGAGTCCCGTACGAGCAGTACTTC CAISESVLIPGQGVPYEQYF
TRBJ2-7 TRBV7-9 TRBD1 many TGTGCCAGCAGCCCGAGGACAGGGAGCTCCTACGAGCAGTACTTC CASSPRTGSSYEQYF
TRBJ2-3 TRBV28 . . TGTGCCAGCAGTTTCCCGGGAAGCACAGATACGCAGTATTTT CASSFPGSTDTQYF
TRBJ1-1 TRBV29-1 . few TGCAGCGTGGCACTACCAGGGAAGGGGATGAACACTGAAGCTTTCTTT CSVALPGKGMNTEAFF
TRBJ1-5 TRBV7-9 . few TGTGCCAGCAGCTTTAACAATCAGCCCCAGCATTTT CASSFNNQPQHF
TRBJ1-3 TRBV27 . few TGTGCCAGCAGTTTCGACAGTTCAGGAAACACCATATATTTT CASSFDSSGNTIYF
TRBJ2-1 TRBV19 TRBD2 . TGTGCCAGTAGGATCACTAGCGCTGGGGAGCAGTTCTTC CASRITSAGEQFF
TRBJ1-5 TRBV6-5 . many TGTGCCAGCAGTTACGGTTCAGATAGCAATCAGCCCCAGCATTTT CASSYGSDSNQPQHF
TRBJ2-3 TRBV7-8 TRBD1 medium-sized TGTGCCAGCAGCATATCGGGACAGGTTACAGATACGCAGTATTTT CASSISGQVTDTQYF
TRBJ2-5 TRBV7-2 . many TGTGCCAGCAGCTTAGACTCGGGGCCCCAAGAGACCCAGTACTTC CASSLDSGPQETQYF
TRBJ2-5 TRBV11-2 . few TGTGCCAGCAGCAGCGCCCAAGAGACCCAGTACTTC CASSSAQETQYF
TRBJ2-7 TRBV29-1 TRBD1 . TGCAGCTTTGAAGAAGACCCCGGGACAGGGGATCCCTACGAGCAGTACTTC CSFEEDPGTGDPYEQYF
TRBJ1-5 TRBV7-9 TRBD1 . TGTGCCAGCAGCTTATCGGACAGGGTTGACAATCAGCCCCAGCATTTT CASSLSDRVDNQPQHF
TRBJ2-7 TRBV7-6 TRBD1 many TGTGCCAGCAGCGGATTAGGAGGACAGGCCCCACGGGACGAGCAGTACTTC CASSGLGGQAPRDEQYF
TRBJ2-1 TRBV4-1 . . TGCGCCAGCAGCCAAGAGGGTGCAGTTAATAATGAGCAGTTCTTC CASSQEGAVNNEQFF
TRBJ2-5 TRBV13 . . TGTGCCAGCAGCTTCGCACGGGAACTGGAGACCCAGTACTTC CASSFARELETQYF
TRBJ1-1 TRBV2 . . TGTGCCAGCAGTGAAGTCCAGAAGAACACTGAAGCTTTCTTT CASSEVQKNTEAFF
TRBJ2-1 TRBV29-1 TRBD2 . TGCAGCGTTGAATCCGGGGGGGTATACAATGAGCAGTTCTTC CSVESGGVYNEQFF
TRBJ2-3 TRBV2 TRBD2 . TGTGCCAGCAGTGAAGCGAGCGGACTAGCGGGGGGGCCGAATACGCAGTATTTT CASSEASGLAGGPNTQYF
TRBJ2-7 TRBV7-8 . many TGTGCCAGCAGCCCAGTATACGGGACCTACGAGCAGTACTTC CASSPVYGTYEQYF
TRBJ1-3 TRBV29-1 . . TGCAGCGTCGCGACGGGGGGTACCTCCGGAAACACCATATATTTT CSVATGGTSGNTIYF
TRBJ1-1 TRBV29-1 . few TGCAGCGCCCAACCAGGAGAAATGGACACTGAAGCTTTCTTT CSAQPGEMDTEAFF
TRBJ2-7 TRBV12-3/TRBV12-4 TRBD2 many TGTGCCAGCAGTGTGGGAGGGTTCGAGCAGTACTTC CASSVGGFEQYF
TRBJ2-3 TRBV5-4 TRBD2 few TGTGCCAGCAGCGGACCGGGACTAGCGGGGTCTAGCACAGATACGCAGTATTTT CASSGPGLAGSSTDTQYF
TRBJ2-1 TRBV20-1 . . TGCAGTGCCCTTCCACCGGGAGAACGGAATGAGCAGTTCTTC CSALPPGERNEQFF
TRBJ2-7 TRBV7-2 TRBD2 many TGTGCCAGCAGCCCGGCGGGAGGGCTCTACGAGCAGTACTTC CASSPAGGLYEQYF
TRBJ1-2 TRBV6-1 . few TGTGCCAGCAGTGAAGCAGGTCGCTCGGTTTGGTATGGCTACACCTTC CASSEAGRSVWYGYTF
TRBJ1-5 TRBV12-3/TRBV12-4 . . TGTGCCAGCAGTTTAGTAGGGCCCACGGGAGGCAATCAGCCCCAGCATTTT CASSLVGPTGGNQPQHF
TRBJ2-2 TRBV2 . . TGTGCCAGCAGTGATTTCGCGAACACCGGGGAGCTGTTTTTT CASSDFANTGELFF
TRBJ2-3 TRBV12-3/TRBV12-4 . . TGTGCCAGCAGCCCAAGCGAGGATACGCAGTATTTT CASSPSEDTQYF
TRBJ2-5 TRBV29-1 . . TGCAGCGTTGCGGGCCGGATCCAAGAGACCCAGTACTTC CSVAGRIQETQYF
TRBJ2-1 TRBV27 TRBD2 . TGTGCCAGCAGTCCCGGTAGCGGGAGAGAGCAGTTCTTC CASSPGSGREQFF
TRBJ1-5 TRBV7-6 TRBD1 many TGTGCCAGCAGCTTGGGACAGGGAGATAGCAATCAGCCCCAGCATTTT CASSLGQGDSNQPQHF
TRBJ2-3 TRBV11-3 TRBD1 many TGTGCCAGCAGCCCCCCAGGGGGAGATACGCAGTATTTT CASSPPGGDTQYF
TRBJ1-1 TRBV7-2 . many TGTGCCAGCAGCTTAACAGGACGGGACGCTGAAGCTTTCTTT CASSLTGRDAEAFF
TRBJ2-7 TRBV27 TRBD1 . TGTGCCAGCAGTTTCGGCAGGGGGCTGTTCTACGAGCAGTACTTC CASSFGRGLFYEQYF
TRBJ2-2 TRBV6-5 . many TGTGCCAGCAGTTACTCGAATCTTAACACCGGGGAGCTGTTTTTT CASSYSNLNTGELFF
TRBJ1-5 TRBV6-1 . many TGTGCCAGCGGCCAAAAAACAGGGTTTGGAAATCAGCCCCAGCATTTT CASGQKTGFGNQPQHF
TRBJ2-2 TRBV7-4 . . TGTGCCAGCAGCCCCCTGTTGGATGTTAAGAACACCGGGGAGCTGTTTTTT CASSPLLDVKNTGELFF
TRBJ1-1 TRBV5-6 . . TGTGCCAGCAGCTTGGTACAGGAAAATGAAGCTTTCTTT CASSLVQENEAFF
TRBJ1-1 TRBV7-6 TRBD1 many TGTGCCAGCAGCTCCCTTCAGGGGGCTAAATATGAAGCTTTCTTT CASSSLQGAKYEAFF
TRBJ1-1 TRBV7-2 . few TGTGCCAGCAGCTTAGTGGGGCTTCGCACTGAAGCTTTCTTT CASSLVGLRTEAFF
TRBJ2-7 TRBV27 . . TGTGCCAGCAGTCCTTGGACAGACCTGGGGGAGCAGTACTTC CASSPWTDLGEQYF
TRBJ2-7 TRBV12-5 TRBD1 . TGTGCTAGCACTTCGACAGGGCCTTCCTACGAGCAGTACTTC CASTSTGPSYEQYF
TRBJ2-7 TRBV6-2/TRBV6-3 . few TGTGCCAGCATGGCCCTGGAATATAAACGACAGGACTACGAGCAGTACTTC CASMALEYKRQDYEQYF
TRBJ2-1 TRBV7-9 TRBD2 many TGTGCCAGCAGCCCGAAGCCAACAAGGGGAGGGTACAATGAGCAGTTCTTC CASSPKPTRGGYNEQFF
TRBJ2-5 TRBV7-9 TRBD2 many TGTGCCAGCAGCGTAGCGGGGGCGGACGAGACCCAGTACTTC CASSVAGADETQYF
TRBJ2-1 TRBV2 . many TGTGCCAGCAGTTCCGGGGCGTACAATGAGCAGTTCTTC CASSSGAYNEQFF
TRBJ2-1 TRBV19 TRBD2 many TGTGCCAGTAGTACGAGAGTAGCGGGGGACGCCTACAATGAGCAGTTCTTC CASSTRVAGDAYNEQFF
TRBJ2-7 TRBV12-3/TRBV12-4 . many TGTGCCAGCAGTTTTGGAGGGGACGAGCAGTACTTC CASSFGGDEQYF
TRBJ2-5 TRBV7-4 . few TGTGCCAGCAGCCCCGACCTGAATTTCCAAGAGACCCAGTACTTC CASSPDLNFQETQYF
TRBJ1-1 TRBV6-1 TRBD1 many TGTGCCAGCAGTCCCGGGACAGCTCTTAACACTGAAGCTTTCTTT CASSPGTALNTEAFF